These 27 T cell receptor beta chains were all obtained from the same sample, sequenced in a study of spatial heterogeneity in lung cancer. Time point here: blood at routine non-recurrence follow-up after resection. Using its own MiXCR run on the 5' RACE reads, TCRdb lists one record per CDR3 protein. The sample includes 15,000 or so distinct CDR3 sequences, roughly 6.3% of them seen just once. This specimen consisted of PBMCs, obtained at follow-up. The receptors shown here come from a male donor with early-stage non-small cell lung cancer.

Within the sample, this clonotype is medium-sized. This chain links TRBV10-3 with TRBJ2-3; 14 bases are a match to TRBD2. CDR1 and CDR2 (germline): ENHRY, SYGVKD. The CDR3 has 15 residues. J was trimmed by 9 bases and V by 6 bases; bases with no gene match: 8. This chain's CDR3 is CAISAGLAGDLTQYF. DNA of the CDR3: TGTGCCATCAGCGCGGGACTAGCGGGAGATCTAACGCAGTATTTT.

This clonotype was recorded many times. V and J are TRBV21-1 and TRBJ2-5; TRBD1, the table's D call, lacks a check against the DNA. TRBV21-1 is flagged as a pseudogene. This CDR3 has 16 amino acids. The CDR3 here is CASSKRWERGEETQYF. CDR3 nucleotides: TGTGCCAGCAGCAAAAGATGGGAACGGGGGGAAGAGACCCAGTACTTC.

This clonotype was recorded many times. The chain recombines TRBV20-1 with TRBJ2-1; 7 bases agree with TRBD2. The junction had 3 bases not matched to a gene; V was cut back by 7 bases and J by 0 bases. Per the germline V gene, CDR1 is DFQATT and CDR2 is SNEGSKA (reference sequence). This CDR3 is 13 amino acids long. CDR3 nucleotides: TGCAGTGTGGGCGGGAGCTCCTACAATGAGCAGTTCTTC. Its protein is CSVGGSSYNEQFF.

This clonotype was seen repeatedly, ten times or more. V gene TRBV28 combines with J gene TRBJ1-5; D remains unclear. V lost 5 bases, J lost 3 bases, and 8 bases lay in between. The CDR3 length is 13 residues. The germline V gene has CDR1 MDHEN and CDR2 SYDVKM. The CDR3 nucleotides read TGTGCCAGCAGTACTCTACACAATCAGCCCCAGCATTTT. Translated, it gives CASSTLHNQPQHF.

J is TRBJ2-7 and V is TRBV6-6, with a weak D call TRBD2 (5 bases). CDR3 length: 13 amino acids. The V gene's germline CDR1 is MNHNY and CDR2 SVGAGI (reference sequence). Trimming took off 8 bases at V and 3 bases at J, with 14 bases between the two ends. DNA of the CDR3: TGTGCCAGCCCCTTGACTACATACTACGAGCAGTACTTC. Translated, it gives CASPLTTYYEQYF.

In its sample, this clonotype was seen many times. V usage is TRBV28 and J usage is TRBJ2-1, with D possibly matching TRBD1 (6 bases). Trimming shortened V by 3 bases and J by 7 bases, and 16 bases separated the two germline ends. Germline CDR1 and CDR2: MDHEN and SYDVKM. This CDR3 has 15 amino acids. DNA for the CDR3: TGTGCCAGCAGTTTGGGTGGGGGCGGTCGGAATGAGCAGTTCTTC. Amino acids: CASSLGGGGRNEQFF.

Ten or more counts support this clonotype. The gene calls are TRBV11-2 and TRBJ2-7; no reliable D call. Trimming removed 5 bases from V and 6 bases from J, with 8 bases in between. The CDR3 contains 11 residues. Germline loops: CDR1 SGHAT, CDR2 FQNNGV. This CDR3 reads CASSLWGEQYF. Here the CDR3 DNA reads TGTGCCAGCAGCCTGTGGGGCGAGCAGTACTTC.

This clonotype occurred many times. V usage is TRBV20-1 and J usage is TRBJ2-3; either TRBD1 or TRBD2 may fit D (5 bases each). With 5 bases removed from V and 3 bases from J, the gap between germline ends came to 21 bases. Per germline, CDR1 DFQATT and CDR2 SNEGSKA (reference sequence). This CDR3 has 16 amino acids. The DNA of the CDR3 is TGCAGTGCTCCTCAGGGATTTGCGGGTGGTACAGATACGCAGTATTTT. It translates to CSAPQGFAGGTDTQYF.

This clonotype was detected ten times or more. V usage is TRBV5-4 and J usage is TRBJ2-2; D possibly corresponds to TRBD1 (7 bases). The germline CDR1 and CDR2 sequences are SGHNT and YYREEE (reference sequence). The CDR3 runs 16 residues. Trimming left V 2 bases short and J 4 bases short, with 15 bases between. CDR3 in DNA: TGTGCCAGCAGCTTCGGTCAGGGGGGCCTCACCGGGGAGCTGTTTTTT. This gives the protein CASSFGQGGLTGELFF.

This clonotype was recorded at least ten times. The chain employs TRBV5-1 and TRBJ2-2, with D possibly being TRBD1 (6 bases). V was trimmed by 2 bases and J by 4 bases, leaving 9 bases between them. Germline assignment: CDR1 SGHRS and CDR2 YFSETQ. This CDR3 is 14 amino acids long. The DNA of the CDR3 is TGCGCCAGCAGCTTCTGGACAGCCACCGGGGAGCTGTTTTTT. Protein: CASSFWTATGELFF.

The V call is TRBV7-8, the J call TRBJ2-1; 8 bases align to TRBD1. Germline CDR1 and CDR2: SGHVS and FQNEAQ. Germline trimming cut 10 bases from V and 4 bases from J; bases unmatched to any gene: 9. This CDR3 is 14 amino acids long. CDR3 in DNA: TGTGCCACTCAGACAGGGGATTGGTACAATGAGCAGTTCTTC. Its translation is CATQTGDWYNEQFF.

The rearrangement links TRBV6-5 to TRBJ1-1; weak D call: TRBD1 (5 bases). V lost 4 bases, J lost 5 bases, and 14 bases lay in between. This CDR3 contains 14 residues. CDR1 is MNHEY and CDR2 is SVGAGI in the germline V gene. In nucleotides, the CDR3 is TGTGCCAGCAGTTTACTCGGAGCAGGGACTGAAGCTTTCTTT. This encodes CASSLLGAGTEAFF.

The gene calls are TRBV20-1 and TRBJ2-7; D is ambiguous. V was pared by 5 bases and J by 4 bases, with 18 bases between. Per the germline V gene, CDR1 is DFQATT and CDR2 is SNEGSKA (reference sequence). The CDR3 runs to 14 residues. The CDR3 DNA reads TGCAGTGCTCTCCCGAGAATGGAATCGTACGAGCAGTACTTC. This encodes CSALPRMESYEQYF.

This clonotype was picked up many times. V is TRBV7-9 and J is TRBJ1-2; 7 nucleotides align to TRBD1. V gave up 6 bases and J gave up 8 bases; unmatched junction bases: 15. The CDR3 is 15 residues long. CDR1 is SEHNR and CDR2 is FQNEAQ in the germline V gene (reference sequence). CDR3 in amino acids: CASRPKDRLGSGYTF. CDR3 DNA sequence: TGTGCCAGCAGGCCGAAGGACAGGTTGGGATCGGGCTACACCTTC.

This clonotype was found many times. Sequence at one end of the junction differs from germline and may be a read error. This chain connects TRBV7-2 to TRBJ2-1, with TRBD2 identical over 15 bases. The CDR3 is 14 amino acids. CDR1 and CDR2 from the germline V gene are SGHTA and FQGNSA. The CDR3 coding sequence is TGTGCCAGCAGCTCAGGGACTAGCGGGAGGAGCCCAGTCTTC. Amino acids: CASSSGTSGRSPVF.

This clonotype ranks as medium-sized (0.01 to 0.1%). CDR3 loop: CASSWTGVQPQHF. CDR3 DNA sequence: TGTGCCAGCAGCTGGACAGGGGTACAGCCCCAGCATTTT. The chain combines TRBV13 with TRBJ1-5; 9 nucleotides align to TRBD1. The CDR3 covers 13 residues. Per germline, CDR1 PRHDT and CDR2 FYEKMQ (reference sequence). V dropped 4 bases and J dropped 7; count of bases not matched to a gene: 2.

Many counts were recorded for this clonotype. The chain is built from TRBV27 and TRBJ2-5; 7 positions match TRBD2. CDR3 length: 15 residues. J lost 4 bases, V lost 2 bases, and 7 bases had no gene match. CDR1 is MNHEY and CDR2 is SMNVEV in the germline V gene (reference sequence). The CDR3 DNA reads as TGTGCCAGCAGTTTAGGGGAGGGGATCGCAGAGACCCAGTACTTC. It translates to CASSLGEGIAETQYF.

There are many counts of this clonotype. This chain uses TRBV2 with TRBJ2-7; no clear D. This CDR3 region has 14 residues. Germline-derived CDR1 and CDR2 are SNHLY and FYNNEI. V gave up 2 bases and J gave up 2 bases, with 10 bases separating them. The CDR3 bases are TGTGCCAGCAGTGAATGGTACAGACCCTACGAGCAGTACTTC. This encodes CASSEWYRPYEQYF.

The chain uses TRBV28 and TRBJ2-4, with 10 bases lining up with TRBD2. Germline V gene data show CDR1 as MDHEN and CDR2 as SYDVKM. The J segment lost 0 bases and the V segment lost 3 bases, leaving 11 bases of the junction unmatched. This CDR3 spans 19 amino acids. The CDR3, as DNA: TGTGCCAGCAGTTTGCTAGCGGGAGTTTCGGGTGGAGCCAAAAACATTCAGTACTTC. Translation gives CASSLLAGVSGGAKNIQYF.

This clonotype showed up many times. The chain links TRBV7-2 to TRBJ2-7, with 9 bases aligning to TRBD1. The CDR3 extends over 15 amino acids. CDR1 SGHTA and CDR2 FQGNSA come from the germline V gene. The junction had 6 bases not matched to a gene; V was cut back by 4 bases and J by 2 bases. CDR3 protein: CASSSPDRGTYEQYF. In DNA, the CDR3 is TGTGCCAGCAGCTCCCCGGACAGGGGTACCTACGAGCAGTACTTC.

At least ten counts were recorded for this clonotype. V and J are TRBV12-3 or TRBV12-4 and TRBJ2-1, with TRBD2 matching over 7 bases. V lost 3 bases, J lost 6 bases, and 14 bases stayed unmatched. The CDR3 is made up of 17 amino acids. CDR3 in DNA: TGTGCCAGCAGTTTCTTATTAGGGGAGGGCCGCGGCAATGAGCAGTTCTTC. Residues: CASSFLLGEGRGNEQFF.

This clonotype has ten or more counts. The chain carries TRBV6-5 and TRBJ1-2; D is ambiguous. The CDR3 runs to 13 residues. The germline V gene encodes CDR1 MNHEY and CDR2 SVGAGI. Trimming removed 6 bases at V and 5 bases at J, with 13 bases between. The CDR3 DNA sequence: TGTGCCAGCAGAAGCGCGGGGTCGTATGGCTACACCTTC. Amino acids: CASRSAGSYGYTF.

The V call is TRBV12-3 or TRBV12-4, the J call TRBJ2-2; D is unclear. Trimming stripped 4 bases from V and 4 bases from J, with 7 bases between. The CDR3 consists of 13 residues. The CDR3 DNA is TGTGCCAGCAGTTGGGCGTTCACCGGGGAGCTGTTTTTT. This translates into CASSWAFTGELFF.

DNA for the CDR3: TGTGCCAGCAGCTTAGTCGAAGGGTCAGATACGCAGTATTTT. It encodes CASSLVEGSDTQYF. This sequence joins TRBV7-9 and TRBJ2-3; no firm D call. V lost 1 base and J 4 bases, leaving 9 bases between the germline ends. Germline V lookup: CDR1 SEHNR, CDR2 FQNEAQ (reference sequence). The CDR3 spans 14 residues.

There are many counts of this clonotype. The CDR3 nucleotides are TGTGCCAGCAGCCTAGGGACAGCGGGGGATTCACCCCTCCACTTT. It codes for CASSLGTAGDSPLHF. The chain links TRBV28 to TRBJ1-6; 7 positions agree with TRBD1. The CDR3 contains 15 residues. In germline, CDR1 is MDHEN, CDR2 SYDVKM. Losses at the gene ends were 6 bases for V and 8 bases for J; bases not matched to a gene: 10. Together with reference TRBV28 and TRBJ1-6, the CDR3 gives the full variable domain: DVKVTQSSRYLVKRTGEKVFLECVQDMDHENMFWYRQDPGLGLRLIYFSYDVKMKEKGDIPEGYSVSREKKERFSLILESASTNQTSMYLCASSLGTAGDSPLHFGNGTRLTVT.

To note about this clonotype: A much larger clone differs by one base, so this may be a read error. The gene calls are TRBV11-2 and TRBJ2-3, with 8 bases identical to TRBD2. The CDR3 length is 14 residues. CDR1 and CDR2 from the germline V gene are SGHAT and FQNNGV. V was pared by 5 bases and J by 2 bases, with 3 bases of the junction left unmatched. CDR3 nucleotides: TGTGCCAGCAGCCCCGGACTAGCCACAGATACGCAGTATTTT. Protein sequence: CASSPGLATDTQYF.

This clonotype was detected ten times or more. The chain uses TRBV28 and TRBJ2-5; no reliable D call. Germline V gives CDR1 MDHEN, CDR2 SYDVKM. This CDR3 spans 15 amino acids. Trimming cost V 5 bases and J 7 bases, with 20 bases left between them. The CDR3 here is CASSPPLVGGGTQYF. For the CDR3, the DNA is TGTGCCAGCAGTCCCCCCCTGGTGGGCGGTGGGACCCAGTACTTC.